The 11 T cell receptor beta chains below all came from one sample that was sequenced in a study of shared clonotypes between healthy human individuals. Data came from immunoSEQ multiplex PCR; TCRdb stores just in-frame clones and leaves some out. The sample has over 700,000 clones, over 60% seen once. The sequencing input was memory CD4+ T cells sorted from blood. Specified subset: CD45RA-negative fraction. Receptor source: a woman aged 25 to 39 in good health.

The rearrangement uses TRBV6-5 and TRBJ2-7; D uncertain. The CDR3 has 14 residues. Germline loops: CDR1 MNHEY, CDR2 SVGAGI. V lost 2 bases and J 4 bases, leaving 12 bases between the germline ends. The CDR3 sequence is CASSYSPDLYEQYF. In DNA, the CDR3 is TGTGCCAGCAGTTACAGTCCAGACTTATACGAGCAGTACTTC.

This clone appeared many times. The V and J genes are TRBV7-9 and TRBJ2-7; D remains unclear. V was pared by 3 bases and J by 12 bases, with 15 bases between. Germline CDR1 SEHNR, CDR2 FQNEAQ (reference sequence). The CDR3 runs 12 residues. The CDR3 region is CASSLERAKPYF. CDR3 nucleotide sequence: TGTGCCAGCAGCTTGGAGAGAGCTAAGCCGTACTTC.

This clone was seen ten or more times. The same CDR3 arises from other DNA sequences in this sample as well. The chain joins TRBV9 to TRBJ1-2; 8 positions match TRBD1. The CDR3 sequence is 15 residues long. V was clipped by 1 base and J by 7 bases; unmatched bases: 9. CDR1 SGDLS and CDR2 YYNGEE come from the germline V gene. CDR3 DNA sequence: TGTGCCAGCAGCGTAACCGGGACAGGCGGGGGTGGCTACACCTTC. Amino acid sequence: CASSVTGTGGGGYTF. The variable domain in full, completed from reference TRBV9 and TRBJ1-2, reads DSGVTQTPKHLITATGQRVTLRCSPRSGDLSVYWYQQSLDQGLQFLIQYYNGEERAKGNILERFSAQQFPDLHSELNLSSLELGDSALYFCASSVTGTGGGGYTFGSGTRLTVV.

The V and J genes are TRBV9 and TRBJ2-3; 9 bases map to TRBD2. From germline, CDR1 is SGDLS and CDR2 YYNGEE. The V gene end was trimmed by 0 bases and the J gene end by 3 bases; junction bases not matched to a gene: 8. The CDR3 runs 17 residues. CDR3 nucleotides: TGTGCCAGCAGCGTAGATCCGGGTAGCGGGAGAACAGATACGCAGTATTTT. Translated: CASSVDPGSGRTDTQYF.

V is TRBV6-1 and J is TRBJ2-5; TRBD2 is a possible D gene (6 bases). CDR1 MNHNS and CDR2 SASEGT come from the germline V gene. The CDR3 has 15 amino acids. With 1 base removed from V and 3 bases from J, the gap between germline ends came to 12 bases. DNA of the CDR3: TGTGCCAGCAGTGAAGGTGGGGCGGGAAAAGAGACCCAGTACTTC. Translating it yields CASSEGGAGKETQYF.

The chain is built from TRBV7-9 and TRBJ2-3, with TRBD1 identical over 9 bases. CDR1 SEHNR and CDR2 FQNEAQ come from the germline V gene (reference sequence). This CDR3 contains 14 residues. The V segment lost 1 base and the J segment 7 bases; nucleotides outside the gene matches: 3. In DNA form, the CDR3 reads TGTGCCAGCAGCTTAGGGACAGGGGTGAATACGCAGTATTTT. The encoded protein is CASSLGTGVNTQYF.

The J gene is TRBJ2-2, the V gene TRBV13; 10 nucleotides match TRBD2. From germline, CDR1 is PRHDT and CDR2 FYEKMQ (reference sequence). The ends lost 2 bases at V and 4 bases at J; junction bases unmatched: 10. This CDR3 comprises 18 residues. For the CDR3, the DNA is TGTGCCAGCAGCTTACGGCTAGCGGGAGCTCCTGGCACCGGGGAGCTGTTTTTT. Protein: CASSLRLAGAPGTGELFF.

This clone has a single count. The chain joins TRBV6-5 to TRBJ1-4; tentative D call: TRBD1 (5 bases). CDR1 MNHEY and CDR2 SVGAGI come from the germline V gene. Trimming took 6 bases from V and 8 from J, leaving 10 bases between them. CDR3 size: 12 residues. CDR3 sequence reads: CASSPEGEKLFF. In DNA, the CDR3 is TGTGCCAGCAGCCCCGAGGGGGAAAAACTGTTTTTT.

The gene calls are TRBV19 and TRBJ2-2, with 8 bases lining up with TRBD1. This CDR3 spans 14 amino acids. Trimming removed 7 bases from V and 1 base from J; junction bases left unmatched: 2. Germline CDR1 is LNHDA and CDR2 is SQIVND (reference sequence). The CDR3 loop reads CASNGQGNTGELFF. The CDR3 nucleotides are TGTGCCAGTAATGGACAGGGGAACACCGGGGAGCTGTTTTTT.

There are many counts of this clone. This chain joins TRBV7-9 and TRBJ2-7; D not certain. Trimming stripped 5 bases from V and 7 bases from J, with 18 bases between. This CDR3 is built from 14 residues. Germline-derived CDR1 and CDR2 are SEHNR and FQNEAQ (reference sequence). DNA of the CDR3: TGTGCCAGCAGCCCTACCGGCCGCCCTTGGGAGCAGTACTTC. It is translated as CASSPTGRPWEQYF.

This clone was observed once. The chain couples TRBV4-1 to TRBJ2-5, with no clear D. Germline V gives CDR1 MGHRA, CDR2 YSYEKL. V shed 3 bases and J shed 3 bases, with 17 bases lying between them. The CDR3 covers 16 residues. CDR3 in amino acids: CASSHLGGSAEETQYF. The CDR3 DNA reads as TGCGCCAGCAGCCACCTTGGTGGGTCAGCTGAAGAGACCCAGTACTTC.